The 10 T cell receptor beta chains in this list originate from one sample, sequenced in a study of beta chain features in type 1 diabetes (dated by TCRdb to 2017 to 2018). Overall study outcomes, separate from this receptor: In all four CD4+ subsets, TCRB CDR3 length was moderately but significantly shorter in type 1 diabetes patients.

Library preparation was by the immunoSEQ multiplex PCR assay. The entire amount of isolated RNA was reverse transcribed using the High Capacity cDNA Reverse Transcription Kit, so the sequenced TCRB transcripts were expressed ones. Here the immuneACCESS table is served through TCRdb, limited to in-frame sequences with V and J called. Missing clones are a known gap in these copies; in checked studies unresolved V genes cover under half, and the rest lacks a known reason. The sample includes hundreds of thousands of clones, with approximately 11% observed a single time. Around 0.017% of the sample rests with the top ten. For these TCRs, the target antigens are not known. The sample comprised naive CD4+ T cells from blood. Interpreted using the paper, the cell subset or site label stands for: true naive CD4+ T cells. Receptors originate from a man aged 25-40 years with type 1 diabetes.

This clone was found a few times. The chain employs TRBV6-5 and TRBJ2-7; 7 positions agree with TRBD1. This CDR3 contains 15 residues. The ends lost 0 bases at V and 2 bases at J; junction bases unmatched: 4. Germline CDR1 is MNHEY and CDR2 is SVGAGI. The CDR3 reads CASSYSPQGAYEQYF. CDR3 sequence (DNA): TGTGCCAGCAGTTACTCCCCCCAGGGGGCCTACGAGCAGTACTTC.

This clone was observed a few times. This sequence joins TRBV5-1 and TRBJ2-2; D ambiguous. The germline V gene encodes CDR1 SGHRS and CDR2 YFSETQ. The CDR3 runs 15 residues. V lost 3 bases to trimming and J lost 1 base, with 10 bases between them. CDR3 coding DNA: TGCGCCAGCAGCTCCTGGCAGGAGAACACCGGGGAGCTGTTTTTT. Amino acid sequence: CASSSWQENTGELFF.

This sequence joins TRBV5-1 and TRBJ2-3; 9 bases map to TRBD2. CDR3 length: 17 residues. J gave up 4 bases and V 0 bases, and 9 bases lay outside the gene matches. The germline V gene has CDR1 SGHRS and CDR2 YFSETQ. CDR3 sequence reads: CASSLGADGGGADTQYF. For the CDR3, the DNA is TGCGCCAGCAGCTTGGGCGCGGATGGCGGGGGGGCAGATACGCAGTATTTT.

This clone has just a few counts. This chain joins TRBV28 and TRBJ1-6; possibly TRBD1 for D (5 bases). Germline V CDR1 and CDR2: MDHEN, SYDVKM. V dropped 2 bases and J dropped 8 bases, with 10 bases sitting between them. The CDR3 covers 14 residues. CDR3 protein: CASSLDSAYSPLHF. The CDR3 nucleotides read TGTGCCAGCAGTTTAGACAGTGCTTATTCACCCCTCCACTTT.

This chain connects TRBV6-4 to TRBJ1-1; 8 bases align to TRBD1. V gave up 3 bases and J gave up 6 bases; unmatched junction bases: 3. The CDR3 loop spans 13 amino acids. CDR1 is MRHNA, CDR2 SNTAGT, per germline. Written as DNA, the CDR3 is TGTGCCAGCAGTGAACAGGGGGGGGCTGAAGCTTTCTTT. This codes for CASSEQGGAEAFF.

This clone was detected only a few times. The V call is TRBV30, the J call TRBJ1-2; maybe TRBD1 (5 bases). This CDR3 contains 14 residues. Deletions cut 5 bases from V and 8 bases from J, with 21 bases between. Germline V gene sequence: CDR1 GTSNPN, CDR2 SVGIG (reference sequence). The CDR3 sequence is CAWGKDRLHGGYTF. The CDR3 DNA reads TGTGCCTGGGGAAAAGACAGACTCCATGGAGGCTACACCTTC.

This clone was seen only a few times. The chain recombines TRBV7-2 with TRBJ2-5, with D possibly matching TRBD2 (6 bases). This CDR3 has 12 amino acids. With 0 bases removed from V and 9 bases from J, the gap between germline ends came to 8 bases. Germline CDR1 reads SGHTA; CDR2 reads FQGNSA. In DNA form, the CDR3 reads TGTGCCAGCAGCTTAGCGGGGGGTTCCCAGTACTTC. This gives the protein CASSLAGGSQYF.

This rearrangement joins TRBV10-3 to TRBJ2-5, with TRBD1 matching 8 bases. Trimming cost V 10 bases and J 9 bases; bases outside gene matches: 16. Per the germline V gene, CDR1 is ENHRY and CDR2 is SYGVKD. CDR3 size: 14 residues. CDR3 DNA: TGTGCCAGCACGGACAGGGTGGCCCGGCAGGCCCAGTACTTC. Protein product: CASTDRVARQAQYF.

This clone appeared a few times. The chain is built from TRBV2 and TRBJ2-1; the match to TRBD2 covers 9 bases. Trimming cost V 6 bases and J 4 bases; bases outside gene matches: 4. Germline V CDR1 and CDR2: SNHLY, FYNNEI. The CDR3 consists of 14 residues. The CDR3 coding sequence is TGTGCCAGCAGGGCGGGGGGGAGGTACAATGAGCAGTTCTTC. Translation gives CASRAGGRYNEQFF.

The chain recombines TRBV23-1 with TRBJ2-1, with 13 bases aligning to TRBD2. TRBV23-1 carries the ORF label, with uncertain function. The CDR3 covers 17 residues. V dropped 2 bases and J dropped 9; count of bases not matched to a gene: 10. CDR3 coding DNA: TGCGCCAGCAGTCAAGGGACTAGCGGGGAGCCTGGGTCTGAGCAGTTCTTC. Protein product: CASSQGTSGEPGSEQFF.